The 10 T cell receptor beta chains listed next were all sequenced from one sample in a study of control samples from healthy donors and cancer patients. Some clones are missing from TCRdb's copy, which holds only in-frame ones; the method was immunoSEQ multiplex PCR. This sample yields 70,000 or so clones, of which approximately 89% are seen a single time; around 19% belongs to the top ten. The source material was PBMCs. These receptors were obtained from a man between 60 and 75 years old with lung cancer.

The chain links TRBV5-1 to TRBJ2-3; TRBD2 matches 8 bases. This CDR3 region has 14 residues. Looked up from germline, CDR1 is SGHRS and CDR2 is YFSETQ. After removal of 5 bases from V and 4 bases from J, the junction contained 6 bases not matched to a gene. The CDR3 sequence is CASSSGMSADTQYF. The CDR3 nucleotides are TGCGCCAGCAGTAGCGGGATGAGTGCAGATACGCAGTATTTT.

Turning to this clone: This sample also contains other DNA sequences that code for the same CDR3. This chain joins TRBV30 and TRBJ2-7; a weak D match, TRBD1 (5 bases). The V end lost 4 bases, the J end lost 0 bases, and 16 bases lay between the germline ends. Germline CDR1 GTSNPN, CDR2 SVGIG (reference sequence). The CDR3 is made up of 15 amino acids. The CDR3 reads CAWTKGLGSSYEQYF. The DNA for the CDR3 is TGTGCCTGGACAAAGGGGCTCGGCAGCTCCTACGAGCAGTACTTC.

The chain is built from TRBV25-1 and TRBJ2-1, with D possibly matching TRBD2 (6 bases). The CDR3 totals 15 residues. Germline CDR1 and CDR2: MGHDK and SYGVNS. V lost 3 bases and J 9 bases, leaving 18 bases between the germline ends. This CDR3 is CASSDPGLPWGEQFF. CDR3 nucleotides: TGTGCCAGCAGTGATCCTGGACTACCATGGGGTGAGCAGTTCTTC.

The genes are TRBV15 and TRBJ1-3; D gene ambiguous. Looked up from germline, CDR1 is LNHNV and CDR2 is YYDKDF (reference sequence). The CDR3 is 14 residues long. V was shortened by 4 bases and J by 0 bases, with 7 bases between the two germline ends. The CDR3 loop reads CATSNQFSGNTIYF. DNA for the CDR3: TGTGCCACCAGCAACCAGTTCTCTGGAAACACCATATATTTT.

This CDR3 is CASKIKATGELFF. CDR3 coding DNA: TGTGCCTCCAAAATCAAAGCAACCGGGGAGCTGTTTTTT. The V and J genes are TRBV30 and TRBJ2-2; D remains ambiguous. The germline V gene has CDR1 GTSNPN and CDR2 SVGIG (reference sequence). The CDR3 loop spans 13 amino acids. The V end lost 7 bases, the J end lost 5 bases, and 14 bases lay between the germline ends.

The V and J genes are TRBV7-9 and TRBJ2-5, with 7 bases matching TRBD2. Germline CDR1 reads SEHNR; CDR2 reads FQNEAQ (reference sequence). This CDR3 is 15 amino acids long. V was pared by 6 bases and J by 5 bases, with 12 bases of the junction left unmatched. CDR3 loop: CASSRPGGPTETQYF. The CDR3 coding sequence is TGTGCCAGCAGTCGTCCGGGAGGCCCTACCGAGACCCAGTACTTC.

This clone has a handful of counts. The V gene is TRBV30, the J gene TRBJ1-1; D gene ambiguous. V was shortened by 5 bases and J by 6 bases, with 16 bases between the two germline ends. The CDR3 extends over 13 amino acids. The germline V gene encodes CDR1 GTSNPN and CDR2 SVGIG (reference sequence). Written as DNA, the CDR3 is TGTGCCTGGGGATGGGCCACAGCCTCTGAAGCTTTCTTT. It encodes CAWGWATASEAFF.

The genes are TRBV4-1 and TRBJ2-5; 7 nucleotides align to TRBD1. Unmatched junction bases numbered 1, after V lost 1 base and J lost 5 bases. This CDR3 has 13 residues. Germline values: CDR1 MGHRA, CDR2 YSYEKL. The CDR3 DNA reads TGCGCCAGCAGCCAAGGCAGGGGGGAGACCCAGTACTTC. It translates to CASSQGRGETQYF.

This chain joins TRBV6-5 and TRBJ2-3; 9 bases align to TRBD2. The CDR3 has 14 residues. Germline loops: CDR1 MNHEY, CDR2 SVGAGI. With V trimmed by 7 bases and J by 2 bases, 4 bases remained unmatched. The CDR3 is CASKRLAATDTQYF. CDR3 nucleotides: TGTGCCAGCAAAAGACTAGCGGCCACAGATACGCAGTATTTT.

The V call is TRBV6-1, the J call TRBJ2-3; D not certain. The CDR3 is made up of 12 amino acids. Trimming shortened V by 10 bases and J by 5 bases, and 13 bases separated the two germline ends. In germline, CDR1 is MNHNS, CDR2 SASEGT. CDR3 region: CATMNSLDTQYF. CDR3 nucleotide sequence: TGTGCCACGATGAACAGCCTAGATACGCAGTATTTT.